The T cell receptor beta chain described here comes from a study of shared clonotypes between healthy human individuals. In the study's own analysis: Because ImmunoSEQ provided only junction sequences with no quality scores, the filtering differed. Clones were read by immunoSEQ multiplex PCR, and TCRdb kept only the in-frame ones, dropping some. D and trimming come from the DNA, and the V and J calls and clone size come from that table. The repertoire consists of about 1.5 million clones, with around 95% occurring once and the leading ten covering more than 0.9%. Turning to this clone: Its target is not known.

General observations from the study: Rarefaction exposed incomplete sorted-subset sequencing despite large depth.

Trimming pared 5 bases from V and 2 bases from J, leaving 10 bases between. Germline V CDR1 and CDR2: SGHTS, YDEGEE. The CDR3 consists of 14 residues. This chain uses TRBV5-8 with TRBJ2-2; D gene uncertain. The specimen was naive CD4+ T cells sorted from blood. The subset is: CD45RA+ positively selected. The TCR originated in a man aged 25 to 45 in good health. The CDR3 sequence: CASSLRFNTGELFF. DNA for the CDR3: TGTGCCAGCAGTTTGCGGTTCAACACCGGGGAGCTGTTTTTT.